Each of the 21 T cell receptor beta chains below was sequenced from the same sample in a study of shared T cell receptors in the human thymus. The table came from immunoSEQ multiplex PCR; TCRdb's copy has only in-frame clones and leaves some out. The data show 500,000 to 750,000 clones, with more than 75% seen just once and about 0.01% held by the top ten. These data also featured in a second study, about human thymus T cells.

The sample comprised thymocytes. The receptor set was obtained from a boy under two years old with a congenital heart defect.

CDR3: CASGGLQPQHF. The DNA for the CDR3 is TGTGCTAGTGGGGGACTTCAGCCCCAGCATTTT. The V call is TRBV12-5, the J call TRBJ1-5; perhaps TRBD1 as D (5 bases). Trimming left V 6 bases short and J 6 bases short, with 6 bases between. The CDR3 length is 11 residues. From germline, CDR1 is LGHNT and CDR2 FRNRAP.

The chain uses TRBV6-4 and TRBJ2-3; 9 bases map to TRBD2. With V trimmed by 5 bases and J by 6 bases, 9 bases remained unmatched. Per germline, CDR1 MRHNA and CDR2 SNTAGT. CDR3 length: 15 residues. The DNA of the CDR3 is TGTGCCAGCAGTACCGGGACTAGCCTCCCGGATACGCAGTATTTT. Protein sequence: CASSTGTSLPDTQYF.

The V gene is TRBV7-3, the J gene TRBJ2-1, with 12 bases that match TRBD2. The length of the CDR3 is 19 residues. Per the germline V gene, CDR1 is SGHTA and CDR2 is FQGTGA. The V segment lost 4 bases and the J segment 9 bases; nucleotides outside the gene matches: 19. The CDR3 spells CASSSRLAGEPYSTGEQFF. The CDR3 bases are TGTGCCAGCAGCTCCAGACTAGCGGGAGAGCCGTATTCGACGGGTGAGCAGTTCTTC. Complete variable domain (other parts from reference TRBV7-3 and TRBJ2-1): GAGVSQTPSNKVTEKGKYVELRCDPISGHTALYWYRQSLGQGPEFLIYFQGTGAADDSGLPNDRFFAVRPEGSVSTLKIQRTERGDSAVYLCASSSRLAGEPYSTGEQFFGPGTRLTVL.

This sequence joins TRBV4-1 and TRBJ2-7, with D perhaps matching TRBD1 (5 bases). The germline CDR1 and CDR2 sequences are MGHRA and YSYEKL. The CDR3 totals 16 residues. V was clipped by 1 base and J by 3 bases, with 16 bases between them. The CDR3 spells CASSQVAAGRYYEQYF. In nucleotides, the CDR3 is TGCGCCAGCAGCCAAGTGGCGGCAGGGCGATACTACGAGCAGTACTTC.

The chain combines TRBV7-6 with TRBJ2-7; TRBD2 aligns across 7 bases. Germline trimming cut 2 bases from V and 4 bases from J; bases unmatched to any gene: 8. The germline CDR1 and CDR2 sequences are SGHVS and FNYEAQ. The CDR3 totals 15 residues. The CDR3 loop is CASSLLADGPYEQYF. The CDR3 nucleotides are TGTGCCAGCAGCTTACTAGCGGATGGTCCTTACGAGCAGTACTTC.

The chain couples TRBV13 to TRBJ2-3; TRBD2 agrees at 8 bases. The CDR3 has 16 amino acids. Germline loops: CDR1 PRHDT, CDR2 FYEKMQ (reference sequence). With V trimmed by 2 bases and J by 8 bases, 12 bases remained unmatched. The CDR3 sequence: CASSLRTSLPGGTQYF. CDR3 nucleotide sequence: TGTGCCAGCAGCTTAAGGACTAGCTTACCGGGCGGTACGCAGTATTTT.

The chain combines TRBV18 with TRBJ2-1; TRBD2 matches 8 bases. Looked up from germline, CDR1 is KGHSH and CDR2 is LQKENI. This CDR3 has 14 residues. V dropped 9 bases and J dropped 8; count of bases not matched to a gene: 12. The CDR3 sequence: CASSHVSGSDEQFF. In DNA form, the CDR3 reads TGTGCCAGTTCTCACGTCAGCGGGAGCGATGAGCAGTTCTTC.

The chain recombines TRBV28 with TRBJ2-7; D not resolved. In germline, CDR1 is MDHEN, CDR2 SYDVKM. The length of the CDR3 is 12 residues. The V gene lost 11 bases and the J gene lost 4 bases, with 15 bases spanning the gap. Here the CDR3 DNA reads TGTGCCTCCCGACCCGCCGGGTACGAGCAGTACTTC. This codes for CASRPAGYEQYF.

The chain links TRBV11-3 to TRBJ2-7, with 8 bases matching TRBD1. There are 15 residues in the CDR3. J gave up 0 bases and V 3 bases, and 4 bases lay outside the gene matches. CDR1 and CDR2 (germline): SGHNT, YENEEA. CDR3: CASSLGDRYSYEQYF. CDR3 in DNA: TGTGCCAGCAGCTTGGGGGACAGGTACTCCTACGAGCAGTACTTC.

The rearrangement uses TRBV19 and TRBJ2-7; tentatively, D is TRBD2 (5 bases). The V gene's germline CDR1 is LNHDA and CDR2 SQIVND (reference sequence). V lost 5 bases and J lost 2, with 16 bases in between. The CDR3 totals 15 residues. Here the CDR3 DNA reads TGTGCCAGTAGTCCCGACGGACGAGGGACCTACGAGCAGTACTTC. This encodes CASSPDGRGTYEQYF.

The chain couples TRBV7-2 to TRBJ1-2; TRBD1 matches 12 bases. V shed 5 bases, J shed 2 bases, and the junction held 12 bases outside the gene matches. Looked up from germline, CDR1 is SGHTA and CDR2 is FQGNSA. The CDR3 has 18 residues. The CDR3 DNA follows: TGTGCCAGCAGCAGACAAGTGGGGACAGGGGGCATCAACTATGGCTACACCTTC. It encodes CASSRQVGTGGINYGYTF.

The chain carries TRBV10-2 and TRBJ2-7; possibly TRBD2 for D (7 bases). The V gene lost 8 bases and the J gene lost 5 bases, with 16 bases spanning the gap. Germline loops: CDR1 WSHSY, CDR2 SAAADI. This CDR3 has 13 amino acids. CDR3: CASGRGARDEQYF. For the CDR3, the DNA is TGCGCCAGCGGCCGGGGGGCGAGGGACGAGCAGTACTTC.

This chain links TRBV7-9 with TRBJ2-5; a weak D match, TRBD1 (6 bases). Germline assignment: CDR1 SEHNR and CDR2 FQNEAQ (reference sequence). V gave up 1 base and J gave up 1 base, with 19 bases separating them. CDR3 length: 18 amino acids. The CDR3 region has the DNA TGTGCCAGCAGCTTAGAAGGGACAACCCTAGTCGCCCAAGAGACCCAGTACTTC. Translation: CASSLEGTTLVAQETQYF.

The V call is TRBV27, the J call TRBJ2-7, with D perhaps matching TRBD2 (6 bases). V shed 5 bases and J shed 1 base, with 15 bases lying between them. The germline CDR1 and CDR2 sequences are MNHEY and SMNVEV (reference sequence). CDR3 size: 15 residues. In DNA form, the CDR3 reads TGTGCCAGCAGTCCGGAGGGGCCCGAATCCTACGAGCAGTACTTC. This gives the protein CASSPEGPESYEQYF.

V usage is TRBV21-1 and J usage is TRBJ2-7; TRBD1, as called in the table, went unchecked against the DNA. TRBV21-1 is noted as a pseudogene. The CDR3 is made up of 15 amino acids. CDR3: CASSIFDRQSYEQYF. In nucleotides, the CDR3 is TGTGCCAGCAGCATCTTCGACAGGCAATCCTACGAGCAGTACTTC.

The chain carries TRBV21-1 and TRBJ1-1. TRBV21-1 has pseudogene status. The CDR3 covers 16 residues. The CDR3, as DNA: TGTGCCAGCAGTCGGAGGGGAAGTAGTTGGTACACTGAAGCTTTCTTT. Translated: CASSRRGSSWYTEAFF.

The V gene is TRBV4-1, the J gene TRBJ2-5, with a possible D match to TRBD2 (5 bases). V was shortened by 2 bases and J by 2 bases, with 15 bases between the two germline ends. This CDR3 comprises 16 residues. Germline V lookup: CDR1 MGHRA, CDR2 YSYEKL. The CDR3 here is CASSQWGAVTQETQYF. CDR3 in DNA: TGCGCCAGCAGCCAATGGGGAGCGGTAACGCAAGAGACCCAGTACTTC.

This sequence joins TRBV4-3 and TRBJ1-5; D might be TRBD1 (6 bases). Germline CDR1 LGHNA, CDR2 YSLEER. V was pared by 0 bases and J by 0 bases, with 18 bases between. The CDR3 is made up of 19 amino acids. The CDR3 region is CASSQDLGLSGDSNQPQHF. The CDR3 DNA reads as TGCGCCAGCAGCCAAGATCTTGGTTTGTCAGGGGATAGCAATCAGCCCCAGCATTTT.

The CDR3 protein is CASGRREAKYNEQFF. The DNA for the CDR3 is TGTGCCAGCGGGAGGCGGGAGGCGAAATACAATGAGCAGTTCTTC. The chain combines TRBV4-2 with TRBJ2-1; the match to TRBD2 covers 8 bases. Trimming at V came to 8 bases and at J to 4 bases, leaving 10 bases not matched to a gene. Germline lookup yields CDR1 LGHNA and CDR2 YNFKEQ. This CDR3 comprises 15 residues.

The CDR3 DNA sequence: TGCAGCCCCGCCCACTACTACGAGCAGTACTTC. As protein: CSPAHYYEQYF. The V and J genes are TRBV20-1 and TRBJ2-7, with D unresolved. The CDR3 has 11 amino acids. Germline assignment: CDR1 DFQATT and CDR2 SNEGSKA (reference sequence).

The chain recombines TRBV27 with TRBJ1-1; weak D call: TRBD1 (6 bases). The germline V gene has CDR1 MNHEY and CDR2 SMNVEV (reference sequence). The CDR3 totals 14 residues. The ends were cut back, 5 bases at V and 4 bases at J, with 14 bases in the middle. The CDR3 DNA is TGTGCCAGCAGTCCCCCGGGACATCGCACTGAAGCTTTCTTT. It encodes CASSPPGHRTEAFF.